This TCR beta chain was retrieved from a study of vaccination and CD4 T cells after COVID-19. Treatment denoted: approximately 9-day PBMC culture with coronavirus spike peptide pools or control peptides (ViraFEST assay). ViraFEST relied on peptide pools to expand antigen-specific T cells; the TCRs were sequenced afterward. CDR1 and CDR2 from the germline V gene are LGHNT and FRNRAP. V was pared by 5 bases and J by 14 bases, with 14 bases of the junction left unmatched. The CDR3 is made up of 15 amino acids. At the Johns Hopkins FTIC core, DNA taken from cultured CD4+ T cells was sequenced by way of the Oncomine TCR Beta short-read assay. TCRdb itself ran the PCR reads through MiXCR, one entry per CDR3 protein. This sample has under 20,000 distinct CDR3 sequences, with over 60% found just once. As to this clonotype: Its antigen is currently unknown.

General study findings and limits: In convalescent patients, a median approximately 90% of post-vaccine SARS-CoV-2-reactive clones appeared only after vaccination.

Here the sequenced sample was CD4+ T cells from blood, cultured in vitro, taken after SARS-CoV-2 vaccination. The receptor was derived from a human donor who received a COVID-19 vaccine. The rearrangement uses TRBV12-5 and TRBJ1-6, with 8 bases identical to TRBD1. CDR3 in DNA: TGTGCTAGTGGTCCCTCCGGGACAGGCGTGATAGCCCTCCACTTT. Its protein product is CASGPSGTGVIALHF.